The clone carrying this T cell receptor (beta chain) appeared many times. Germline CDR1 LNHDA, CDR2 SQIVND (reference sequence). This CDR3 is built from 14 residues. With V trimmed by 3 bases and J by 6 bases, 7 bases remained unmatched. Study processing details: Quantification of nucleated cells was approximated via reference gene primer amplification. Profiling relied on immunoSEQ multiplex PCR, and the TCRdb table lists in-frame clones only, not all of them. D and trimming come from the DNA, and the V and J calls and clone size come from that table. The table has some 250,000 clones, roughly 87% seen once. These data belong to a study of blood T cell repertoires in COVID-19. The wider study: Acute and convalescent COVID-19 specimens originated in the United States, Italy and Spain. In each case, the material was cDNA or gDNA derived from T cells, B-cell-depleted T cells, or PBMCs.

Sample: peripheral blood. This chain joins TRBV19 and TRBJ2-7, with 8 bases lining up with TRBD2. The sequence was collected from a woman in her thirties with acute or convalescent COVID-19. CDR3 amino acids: CASSIAGGPFEQYF. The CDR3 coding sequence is TGTGCCAGTAGTATCGCGGGAGGACCCTTCGAGCAGTACTTC. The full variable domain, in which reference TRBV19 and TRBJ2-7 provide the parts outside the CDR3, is DGGITQSPKYLFRKEGQNVTLSCEQNLNHDAMYWYRQDPGQGLRLIYYSQIVNDFQKGDIAEGYSVSREKKESFPLTVTSAQKNPTAFYLCASSIAGGPFEQYFGPGTRLTVT.